This T cell receptor beta chain was recovered during a study of identical twins. This clonotype was detected only a few times. Its antigen is currently unknown. In TCRdb, the 5' RACE reads were re-called with MiXCR into one record per CDR3 protein. Seen here are hundreds of thousands of distinct CDR3 sequences, less than 10% observed once, and the top ten hold approximately 0.94%. Regarding the study as a whole: Monozygotic twin pairs showed more out-of-frame TCR alpha sharing than models estimated.

Germline lookup yields CDR1 SGHTA and CDR2 FQGNSA. V lost 3 bases and J 3 bases, leaving 8 bases between the germline ends. The CDR3 loop spans 14 amino acids. The same sample was also used in a study of yellow fever vaccine responses in identical twins.

The chain is built from TRBV7-2 and TRBJ2-2; no firm D call. This sequence was found in a woman younger than 30 in good health. Sequencing was performed on PBMCs. CDR3 sequence (DNA): TGTGCCAGCAGCTTTAGGCCCCACACCGGGGAGCTGTTTTTT. Protein sequence: CASSFRPHTGELFF. Combining the CDR3 with reference TRBV7-2 and TRBJ2-2 gives the whole variable domain GAGVSQSPSNKVTEKGKDVELRCDPISGHTALYWYRQSLGQGLEFLIYFQGNSAPDKSGLPSDRFSAERTGGSVSTLTIQRTQQEDSAVYLCASSFRPHTGELFFGEGSRLTVL.